Shown below are 7 T cell receptor beta chains from a single sample sequenced in a study of T-cell reconstitution after alpha-beta-depleted transplantation in children. Unique molecular identifiers featured in how the TCRbeta library was prepared. In TCRdb, the PCR reads were re-called with MiXCR into one record per CDR3 protein. Of 150,000 to 200,000 distinct CDR3 sequences listed, about 6.4% are singletons. Material: PBMCs from the stem cell graft donor, obtained from the stem cell graft. Receptors were obtained from a human donor who donated a stem cell graft to a child with Wiskott-Aldrich syndrome.

The genes are TRBV7-2 and TRBJ2-1; D remains unclear. Germline V gene sequence: CDR1 SGHTA, CDR2 FQGNSA. Trimming removed 5 bases at V and 4 bases at J, with 12 bases between. This CDR3 region has 14 residues. CDR3 nucleotides: TGTGCCAGCAGCCCCATGGGCTTTTACAATGAGCAGTTCTTC. Protein: CASSPMGFYNEQFF.

The chain couples TRBV19 to TRBJ2-7; D is ambiguous. V gave up 0 bases and J gave up 2 bases, with 11 bases separating them. CDR3 size: 15 residues. Germline V CDR1 and CDR2: LNHDA, SQIVND (reference sequence). The CDR3 coding sequence is TGTGCCAGTAGTATAGAAGACTCCGTTGCCTACGAGCAGTACTTC. Its translation is CASSIEDSVAYEQYF.

This clonotype occurred a few times. The gene calls are TRBV10-3 and TRBJ2-3; 7 bases are a match to TRBD2. This CDR3 is 14 amino acids long. CDR1 ENHRY and CDR2 SYGVKD come from the germline V gene. The V segment lost 6 bases and the J segment 2 bases; nucleotides outside the gene matches: 5. The CDR3 DNA reads TGTGCCATCAGCCAGCGGGATGACACAGATACGCAGTATTTT. It yields the protein CAISQRDDTDTQYF.

This clonotype was detected a few times. The genes are TRBV4-2 and TRBJ1-6; D gene ambiguous. In germline, CDR1 is LGHNA, CDR2 YNFKEQ. Trimming took off 0 bases at V and 7 bases at J, with 10 bases between the two ends. The CDR3 extends over 15 amino acids. CDR3 bases: TGTGCCAGCAGCCAAGAGGGTGAGGCCAATTCACCCCTCCACTTT. Amino acids: CASSQEGEANSPLHF.

In its sample, this clonotype was seen many times. The chain couples TRBV20-1 to TRBJ2-1; 8 bases map to TRBD2. With 4 bases clipped from V and 6 bases from J, the junction kept 8 bases outside the gene matches. Germline values: CDR1 DFQATT, CDR2 SNEGSKA (reference sequence). The CDR3 extends over 14 amino acids. CDR3 loop: CSAIQRERGNEQFF. As DNA, the CDR3 is TGCAGTGCTATACAGCGGGAGAGGGGCAATGAGCAGTTCTTC.

This clonotype was counted at least ten times. This rearrangement joins TRBV7-2 to TRBJ2-3, with no clear D. This CDR3 has 15 residues. CDR1 and CDR2 from the germline V gene are SGHTA and FQGNSA. Trimming took off 5 bases at V and 4 bases at J, with 16 bases between the two ends. CDR3: CASSPNPIIADTQYF. The CDR3 bases are TGTGCCAGCAGCCCCAACCCAATTATAGCAGATACGCAGTATTTT. The whole variable domain, filled in from reference TRBV7-2 and TRBJ2-3, reads GAGVSQSPSNKVTEKGKDVELRCDPISGHTALYWYRQSLGQGLEFLIYFQGNSAPDKSGLPSDRFSAERTGGSVSTLTIQRTQQEDSAVYLCASSPNPIIADTQYFGPGTRLTVL.

This clonotype turned up a few times. CDR3 DNA: TGTGCCAGCAGCTTAGCGGGAGTTGAAGCTTTCTTT. It yields the protein CASSLAGVEAFF. V is TRBV7-9 and J is TRBJ1-1; D ambiguous. CDR3 size: 12 residues. V lost 0 bases and J 7 bases, leaving 6 bases between the germline ends. CDR1 is SEHNR, CDR2 FQNEAQ, per germline (reference sequence).